This T cell receptor beta chain was obtained from a study of beta chain features in type 1 diabetes. Study-level results: Patients' naive, central memory and Treg TCRB repertoires seemed closer to one another than those of healthy donors. There were fewer insertions and more deletions at the VDJ junctions of type 1 diabetes patients. Highly expressing activated T cells could be over-counted with a cDNA template.

V was clipped by 8 bases and J by 2 bases, with 12 bases between them. The CDR3 covers 13 residues. CDR1 and CDR2 (germline): MDHEN, SYDVKM. Each of the CD4+ naive, central memory, regulatory and stem cell-like memory populations was sorted via CD45RO/CCR7/CD25/CD127/CD95/CD27. In this sample, this clone turned up a few times. Antigen unknown. The whole isolated RNA underwent reverse transcription, so sequencing captured expressed TCRB transcripts. Libraries were prepared by immunoSEQ multiplex PCR; TCRdb keeps only in-frame clonotypes and omits some of them. The table has roughly 230,000 clones, over 8.5% seen once.

The J gene is TRBJ1-2, the V gene TRBV28; D gene unclear. This TCR was recovered from a young woman in good health. The sample taken for sequencing was naive CD4+ T cells from blood. The chain's CDR3 is CASRPTVNYGYTF. For the CDR3, the DNA is TGTGCCAGCCGCCCCACAGTCAACTATGGCTACACCTTC.